This TCR beta chain was captured by sequencing in a study of blood T cells in healthy people across ages. V lost 0 bases to trimming and J lost 2 bases, with 18 bases between them. The CDR3 extends over 18 amino acids. Germline-derived CDR1 and CDR2 are LGHNT and FRNRAP. The use of a sample-barcoded 5' primer and a J-beta primer mix characterized a second PCR of roughly 6 to 11 cycles. From each sample, at least 2.5 million paired-end reads containing CDR3 were obtained. TCRdb analysed the 5' RACE reads with MiXCR anew, one entry per CDR3 protein. The data contain under 2,000,000 distinct CDR3 sequences, 40% to 55% of them singletons. Extracted total RNA amounted to at least 6 micrograms for each sample.

Sequenced input: blood. The genes are TRBV12-5 and TRBJ2-3, with D perhaps given as TRBD1 or TRBD2 (5 bases each). The TCR was taken from a woman aged 35 to 49 in good health. The CDR3 is CASGLVRDGRINTDTQYF. Written as DNA, the CDR3 is TGTGCTAGTGGTTTGGTACGGGACGGACGAATTAACACAGATACGCAGTATTTT.